What follows are 24 T cell receptor beta chains derived from one specimen sequenced in a study of early T cells in non-severe SARS-CoV-2 infection. One entry per CDR3 protein, called by TCRdb with MiXCR from the 5' RACE reads. Of tens of thousands of distinct CDR3 sequences listed, around 5.6% are singletons. Sequences were obtained from whole blood. These receptors were obtained from an adult who was a healthcare worker with PCR-confirmed SARS-CoV-2 infection or an uninfected control (not recorded which).

Many counts were recorded for this clonotype. V gene TRBV7-8 combines with J gene TRBJ2-4, with D possibly TRBD1 on 6 matching bases. From germline, CDR1 is SGHVS and CDR2 FQNEAQ. Trimming removed 5 bases from V and 0 bases from J, with 23 bases in between. The CDR3 contains 19 residues. This CDR3 reads CASSPKDRQSSTAKNIQYF. The CDR3 DNA reads TGTGCCAGCAGCCCAAAGGACAGACAGTCTAGTACAGCCAAAAACATTCAGTACTTC.

J is TRBJ1-1 and V is TRBV4-1; unclear D gene. CDR1 and CDR2 (germline): MGHRA, YSYEKL. The CDR3 is 12 amino acids. The V gene lost 8 bases and the J gene lost 6 bases, with 13 bases spanning the gap. In DNA, the CDR3 is TGCGCCAGCGGCCTCCCCGGGGCTGAAGCTTTCTTT. The encoded protein is CASGLPGAEAFF.

Many counts were recorded for this clonotype. The chain has TRBV5-4 and TRBJ2-7; tentative D call: TRBD2 (6 bases). The V gene's germline CDR1 is SGHNT and CDR2 YYREEE (reference sequence). The CDR3 extends over 14 amino acids. Trimming took 4 bases from V and 2 from J, leaving 13 bases between them. The DNA for the CDR3 is TGTGCCAGCAGCACCGGTAGCGGAACCTACGAGCAGTACTTC. Its protein product is CASSTGSGTYEQYF. Full variable domain (outside the CDR3, taken from reference TRBV5-4 and TRBJ2-7): ETGVTQSPTHLIKTRGQQVTLRCSSQSGHNTVSWYQQALGQGPQFIFQYYREEENGRGNFPPRFSGLQFPNYSSELNVNALELDDSALYLCASSTGSGTYEQYFGPGTRLTVT.

This clonotype occurred many times. This chain joins TRBV29-1 and TRBJ1-4; D gene unclear. The CDR3 runs 10 residues. The germline V gene has CDR1 SQVTM and CDR2 ANQGSEA. The V end was cut by 5 bases, the J end by 4 bases, with 2 bases between. CDR3 sequence: CSVRNEKLFF. The CDR3 DNA reads as TGCAGCGTTCGTAATGAAAAACTGTTTTTT.

In this sample, this clonotype turned up a few times. The chain carries TRBV7-9 and TRBJ1-1; maybe TRBD1 (6 bases). The germline V and J ends were trimmed by 2 bases and 8 bases, with 6 bases remaining between them. The V gene's germline CDR1 is SEHNR and CDR2 FQNEAQ (reference sequence). This CDR3 has 11 amino acids. The CDR3: CASSLQGEAFF. In DNA form, the CDR3 reads TGTGCCAGCAGCTTACAGGGGGAAGCTTTCTTT. Full variable domain (rest looked up from reference TRBV7-9 and TRBJ1-1): DTGVSQNPRHKITKRGQNVTFRCDPISEHNRLYWYRQTLGQGPEFLTYFQNEAQLEKSRLLSDRFSAERPKGSFSTLEIQRTEQGDSAMYLCASSLQGEAFFGQGTRLTVV.

V gene TRBV30 combines with J gene TRBJ1-1, with 9 bases lining up with TRBD1. After removal of 0 bases from V and 10 bases from J, the junction contained 15 bases not matched to a gene. CDR1 is GTSNPN and CDR2 is SVGIG in the germline V gene (reference sequence). The CDR3 covers 16 residues. The CDR3 here is CAWSVVAYRGPLGAFF. The CDR3 bases are TGTGCCTGGAGTGTAGTGGCATACAGGGGGCCCCTCGGAGCTTTCTTT.

This clonotype was seen ten or more times. The chain links TRBV20-1 to TRBJ2-3, with 10 bases aligning to TRBD2. The CDR3 is 16 residues long. Germline CDR1 DFQATT, CDR2 SNEGSKA (reference sequence). V was pared by 2 bases and J by 6 bases, with 11 bases of the junction left unmatched. The CDR3 loop is CSARTIVAGGGDTQYF. The CDR3 DNA reads as TGCAGTGCTAGAACCATAGTAGCGGGGGGAGGGGATACGCAGTATTTT.

This clonotype was detected only a few times. This chain uses TRBV30 with TRBJ2-7; D unresolved. V lost 5 bases to trimming and J lost 2 bases, with 7 bases between them. This CDR3 has 11 residues. CDR1 is GTSNPN and CDR2 is SVGIG in the germline V gene (reference sequence). The CDR3 nucleotides are TGTGCCTGGTCAGGAACCTACGAGCAGTACTTC. It yields the protein CAWSGTYEQYF.

The gene calls are TRBV29-1 and TRBJ2-1, with D hard to call. The CDR3 runs to 12 residues. Germline CDR1 SQVTM, CDR2 ANQGSEA. The V and J ends lost 8 bases and 6 bases respectively, with 14 bases between them. The CDR3 loop is CSKKGLRNEQFF. CDR3 in DNA: TGCAGCAAGAAAGGGCTCCGCAATGAGCAGTTCTTC.

This clonotype showed up just a few times. This sequence joins TRBV5-1 and TRBJ2-5; no clear D. CDR1 and CDR2 from the germline V gene are SGHRS and YFSETQ. Deletions cut 2 bases from V and 2 bases from J, with 16 bases between. The CDR3 runs to 16 residues. CDR3 coding DNA: TGCGCCAGCAGCTTAGGAAGGTCGGGTGGTCAAGAGACCCAGTACTTC. This codes for CASSLGRSGGQETQYF.

This clonotype was seen at least ten times. The chain combines TRBV6-6 with TRBJ1-3; 8 bases match TRBD1. V lost 9 bases to trimming and J lost 3 bases; unmatched junction nucleotides: 7. Germline lookup yields CDR1 MNHNY and CDR2 SVGAGI (reference sequence). This CDR3 has 14 amino acids. In DNA, the CDR3 is TGTGCCAGTAAGCAGGGGGCGATTGGAAACACCATATATTTT. Translated: CASKQGAIGNTIYF.

This clonotype turned up a few times. The chain is built from TRBV30 and TRBJ2-2; D is undetermined. Between the trimmed V and J ends, which lost 3 bases and 4 bases, there was a span of 12 bases. This CDR3 region has 14 residues. The germline CDR1 and CDR2 sequences are GTSNPN and SVGIG (reference sequence). CDR3 in DNA: TGTGCCTGGAGCCCTTTACACGCCACCGGGGAGCTGTTTTTT. It yields the protein CAWSPLHATGELFF.

This clonotype was picked up many times. The chain joins TRBV6-6 to TRBJ2-1; TRBD2 matches 9 bases. The CDR3 spans 16 residues. Germline V gene lookup returns CDR1 MNHNY and CDR2 SVGAGI (reference sequence). With 7 bases clipped from V and 4 bases from J, the junction kept 11 bases outside the gene matches. Written as DNA, the CDR3 is TGTGCCAGCACTCCGCGGGAGAGCGGGGGGTACAATGAGCAGTTCTTC. Its protein is CASTPRESGGYNEQFF.

This clonotype appeared many times. The rearrangement links TRBV2 to TRBJ2-1; TRBD2 matches at 9 bases. CDR1 SNHLY and CDR2 FYNNEI come from the germline V gene. There are 15 residues in the CDR3. The V and J ends lost 7 bases and 6 bases, in that order; junction bases with no gene match: 10. The CDR3 DNA sequence: TGTGCCAGCACGAAATTAGCGGGAGAGGGCAATGAGCAGTTCTTC. It translates to CASTKLAGEGNEQFF.

This clonotype has just a few counts. V gene TRBV12-3 or TRBV12-4 combines with J gene TRBJ1-2; D is unresolved. The CDR3 length is 13 residues. With 7 bases removed from V and 2 bases from J, the gap between germline ends came to 11 bases. CDR3 sequence: CASTPGGNYGYTF. The CDR3 DNA is TGTGCCAGCACCCCAGGAGGAAACTATGGCTACACCTTC.

This clonotype was detected ten times or more. The gene calls are TRBV10-2 and TRBJ2-2; D gene ambiguous. The CDR3 is made up of 13 amino acids. Looked up from germline, CDR1 is WSHSY and CDR2 is SAAADI. Between the trimmed V and J ends, which lost 6 bases and 6 bases, there was a span of 11 bases. CDR3: CASRVGLPGELFF. The CDR3 coding sequence is TGCGCCAGCAGAGTCGGGCTCCCCGGGGAGCTGTTTTTT.

This clonotype turned up a few times. The rearrangement joins TRBV2 to TRBJ1-4; D unresolved. Per the germline V gene, CDR1 is SNHLY and CDR2 is FYNNEI. Trimming cost V 8 bases and J 4 bases, with 14 bases left between them. The CDR3 is 14 amino acids. The CDR3 sequence is CASGYRQINEKLFF. The CDR3 coding sequence is TGTGCCAGCGGGTACCGGCAGATTAATGAAAAACTGTTTTTT.

This clonotype occurred many times. This chain links TRBV7-9 with TRBJ1-1, with D possibly TRBD1 on 5 matching bases. Germline CDR1 SEHNR, CDR2 FQNEAQ (reference sequence). The CDR3 loop spans 15 amino acids. Trimming left V 4 bases short and J 5 bases short, with 17 bases between. The CDR3 here is CASSSYRKKITEAFF. CDR3 nucleotide sequence: TGTGCCAGCAGCTCCTACAGGAAAAAGATTACTGAAGCTTTCTTT. The variable domain in full, with the rest retrieved from reference TRBV7-9 and TRBJ1-1, is DTGVSQNPRHKITKRGQNVTFRCDPISEHNRLYWYRQTLGQGPEFLTYFQNEAQLEKSRLLSDRFSAERPKGSFSTLEIQRTEQGDSAMYLCASSSYRKKITEAFFGQGTRLTVV.

This chain connects TRBV6-1 to TRBJ1-1; possibly TRBD1 for D (6 bases). CDR1 and CDR2 (germline): MNHNS, SASEGT. CDR3 length equals 15 residues. V gave up 6 bases and J gave up 0 bases, with 14 bases separating them. Written as DNA, the CDR3 is TGTGCCAGCAGCGGTACAGGGAAGATGAACACTGAAGCTTTCTTT. Amino acids: CASSGTGKMNTEAFF.

This clonotype was observed at least ten times. The chain links TRBV30 to TRBJ2-3; the D is unclear. V lost 0 bases to trimming and J lost 5 bases, with 6 bases between them. This CDR3 region has 12 residues. CDR1 is GTSNPN, CDR2 SVGIG, per germline (reference sequence). CDR3 protein: CAWSVLEDTQYF. The CDR3 nucleotides are TGTGCCTGGAGTGTACTTGAAGATACGCAGTATTTT.

This clonotype was counted at least ten times. This chain joins TRBV20-1 and TRBJ2-1; D gene ambiguous. This CDR3 region has 12 residues. Germline CDR1 and CDR2: DFQATT and SNEGSKA (reference sequence). Trimming stripped 2 bases from V and 7 bases from J, with 9 bases between. For the CDR3, the DNA is TGCAGTGCTAGAACTCCTCTAAATGAGCAGTTCTTC. It encodes CSARTPLNEQFF.

This clonotype was seen repeatedly, ten times or more. The J gene is TRBJ2-5, the V gene TRBV5-6; D gene uncertain. This CDR3 region has 15 residues. The germline V gene has CDR1 SGHDT and CDR2 YYEEEE. Trimming took off 0 bases at V and 1 base at J, with 10 bases between the two ends. CDR3 sequence: CASSLVGATQETQYF. CDR3 nucleotides: TGTGCCAGCAGCTTGGTAGGAGCCACCCAAGAGACCCAGTACTTC.

This clonotype was counted at least ten times. V and J are TRBV20-1 and TRBJ2-1; perhaps TRBD2 as D (6 bases). The CDR3 is made up of 15 amino acids. V lost 3 bases and J 7 bases, leaving 19 bases between the germline ends. Germline V gene sequence: CDR1 DFQATT, CDR2 SNEGSKA (reference sequence). The CDR3, as DNA: TGCAGTGCTAGGATTCAGGAGGGCGCCTTAAATGAGCAGTTCTTC. It yields the protein CSARIQEGALNEQFF.

This clonotype was observed many times. This chain connects TRBV20-1 to TRBJ2-7; 9 nucleotides align to TRBD1. CDR1 is DFQATT and CDR2 is SNEGSKA in the germline V gene (reference sequence). CDR3 length: 12 residues. With 6 bases clipped from V and 3 bases from J, the junction kept 3 bases outside the gene matches. This CDR3 reads CSAPGQGYEQYF. CDR3 DNA: TGCAGTGCCCCGGGACAGGGCTACGAGCAGTACTTC.